Following are 25 T cell receptor beta chains from one sample sequenced in a study of OX40 agonist ivuxolimab in advanced cancers. Profiling relied on immunoSEQ multiplex PCR, and the TCRdb table lists in-frame clones only, not all of them. The sample carries 55,000 to 80,000 clones, about 90% recorded once. Sequences were derived from CD4+ or CD8+ T cells sorted from blood, sampled in a trial of the OX40 agonist ivuxolimab. All receptors come from an adult with an advanced solid tumor such as melanoma, head and neck, liver or kidney cancer.

The chain recombines TRBV5-4 with TRBJ2-5, with TRBD2 as a possible D gene (6 bases). The J call may be mistaken, given a closer DNA end match to TRBJ2-7. The CDR3 has 15 residues. Germline V gene data show CDR1 as SGHNT and CDR2 as YYREEE (reference sequence). The CDR3 coding sequence is TGTGCCAGCAGCCCCGAGCGGGCGCTTTCCTACGAGCAGTACTTC. Its protein product is CASSPERALSYEQYF.

The chain couples TRBV28 to TRBJ2-5, with D uncertain. The J call is doubtful: the DNA matches TRBJ2-7 better. This CDR3 has 15 residues. The germline V gene has CDR1 MDHEN and CDR2 SYDVKM. CDR3 residues: CASSLPPPTLYEQYF. The CDR3, as DNA: TGTGCCAGCAGTCTCCCCCCACCTACCCTCTACGAGCAGTACTTC.

This clone appeared a few times. This chain links TRBV19 with TRBJ1-1, with 7 bases lining up with TRBD1. The ends lost 3 bases at V and 7 bases at J; junction bases unmatched: 2. CDR3 size: 12 residues. Germline CDR1 reads LNHDA; CDR2 reads SQIVND (reference sequence). The CDR3 here is CASSIQGGEAFF. The CDR3 bases are TGTGCCAGTAGTATTCAGGGGGGTGAAGCTTTCTTT.

A word on this clone: A read error may account for a junction end that differs from germline. The chain uses TRBV7-7 and TRBJ2-2, with 7 bases aligning to TRBD1. CDR1 is SSHAT and CDR2 is FNYEAQ in the germline V gene (reference sequence). The CDR3 length is 15 residues. CDR3 bases: TGTGCTAGCAGCCAGACAGGGACGAACACCGGGGAGCTGTTTTTT. Translation gives CASSQTGTNTGELFF.

The V call is TRBV16, the J call TRBJ2-6, with D possibly being TRBD1 (6 bases). Trimming took off 2 bases at V and 2 bases at J, with 7 bases between the two ends. The CDR3 runs to 15 residues. Germline-derived CDR1 and CDR2 are KGHSY and FQNENV. CDR3 amino acids: CASSQDRTGANVLTF. The CDR3 nucleotides are TGTGCCAGCAGCCAAGACAGGACTGGGGCCAACGTCCTGACTTTC.

V is TRBV5-1 and J is TRBJ2-6; D may be TRBD1 (5 bases). From germline, CDR1 is SGHRS and CDR2 YFSETQ. Trimming pared 6 bases from V and 2 bases from J, leaving 15 bases between. The length of the CDR3 is 16 residues. The CDR3 spells CASKVGARPGANVLTF. As DNA, the CDR3 is TGCGCCAGCAAGGTTGGGGCTAGACCTGGGGCCAACGTCCTGACTTTC.

This sequence joins TRBV2 and TRBJ2-7; D unclear. Trimming pared 0 bases from V and 2 bases from J, leaving 8 bases between. Per the germline V gene, CDR1 is SNHLY and CDR2 is FYNNEI. The CDR3 runs 14 residues. In nucleotides, the CDR3 is TGTGCCAGCAGTGAAGCTAGAAGCACCTACGAGCAGTACTTC. As protein: CASSEARSTYEQYF.

This clone was seen more than once but under ten times. V usage is TRBV15 and J usage is TRBJ1-1; D ambiguous. V lost 0 bases to trimming and J lost 4 bases, with 12 bases between them. Per the germline V gene, CDR1 is LNHNV and CDR2 is YYDKDF (reference sequence). CDR3 length: 15 amino acids. CDR3 DNA sequence: TGTGCCACCAGCAGAGATCTGAGGGTCGGCACTGAAGCTTTCTTT. This translates into CATSRDLRVGTEAFF. The full variable domain, in which reference TRBV15 and TRBJ1-1 provide the parts outside the CDR3, is DAMVIQNPRYQVTQFGKPVTLSCSQTLNHNVMYWYQQKSSQAPKLLFHYYDKDFNNEADTPDNFQSRRPNTSFCFLDIRSPGLGDTAMYLCATSRDLRVGTEAFFGQGTRLTVV.

As to this clone: Because the CDR3's place on the DNA is in doubt, the DNA is left out and the CDR3 is given as listed by TCRdb. The rearrangement uses TRBV12-2 and TRBJ1-3; no DNA check was done on the table's D call, TRBD1. TRBV12-2 is shown as a pseudogene. With termini counted, the CDR3 has 15 amino acids. CDR3 residues: CASRFGQGAGNTIYF.

This rearrangement joins TRBV11-2 to TRBJ2-2, with D perhaps TRBD2 (5 bases). In germline, CDR1 is SGHAT, CDR2 FQNNGV. V dropped 1 base and J dropped 4 bases, with 10 bases sitting between them. There are 15 residues in the CDR3. The CDR3 is CASSLVFRGTGELFF. In nucleotides, the CDR3 is TGTGCCAGCAGCTTAGTCTTTCGGGGCACCGGGGAGCTGTTTTTT.

CDR3 DNA: TGTGCCAGCAGCGGAGGTGGGGTCAGTTCAGGCGAGCAGTACTTC. Encoded protein: CASSGGGVSSGEQYF. The gene calls are TRBV5-4 and TRBJ2-7, with TRBD2 as a possible D gene (5 bases). Germline V gene sequence: CDR1 SGHNT, CDR2 YYREEE (reference sequence). This CDR3 spans 15 amino acids. Trimming shortened V by 4 bases and J by 6 bases, and 20 bases separated the two germline ends.

The chain employs TRBV5-5 and TRBJ2-7; possible D gene TRBD2, 7 bases. Trimming took off 4 bases at V and 9 bases at J, with 17 bases between the two ends. There are 13 residues in the CDR3. Germline values: CDR1 SGHKS, CDR2 YYEKEE (reference sequence). The DNA of the CDR3 is TGTGCCAGCAGCCTCACGGGGGGCGCAGGGCAGTACTTC. Protein product: CASSLTGGAGQYF. The full variable domain, completed using reference TRBV5-5 and TRBJ2-7, is DAGVTQSPTHLIKTRGQQVTLRCSPISGHKSVSWYQQVLGQGPQFIFQYYEKEERGRGNFPDRFSARQFPNYSSELNVNALLLGDSALYLCASSLTGGAGQYFGPGTRLTVT.

V and J are TRBV30 and TRBJ2-2; D remains ambiguous. V lost 4 bases to trimming and J lost 10 bases, with 10 bases between them. The V gene's germline CDR1 is GTSNPN and CDR2 SVGIG (reference sequence). The CDR3 sequence is 11 residues long. The CDR3 nucleotides read TGTGCCTGGACCCGCCATGCGGAGCTGTTTTTT. Protein: CAWTRHAELFF.

A remark on this clone: An end of the junction does not agree with germline; a read error may underlie this. The chain is built from TRBV7-2 and TRBJ2-5, with a possible D match to TRBD2 (7 bases). This CDR3 is built from 15 residues. Germline V CDR1 and CDR2: SGHTA, FQGNSA. The CDR3 DNA reads TGTGCCAGCAGCTTAGGAGGGGGGGCCCAAAAGACCCAGTACTTC. Protein: CASSLGGGAQKTQYF.

As DNA, the CDR3 is TGTGCCAGTGGACTAGCGGGAACGGATACGCAGTATTTT. Protein: CASGLAGTDTQYF. V usage is TRBV18 and J usage is TRBJ2-3; the match to TRBD2 covers 12 bases. This CDR3 is 13 amino acids long. Germline CDR1 reads KGHSH; CDR2 reads LQKENI. Trimming cost V 9 bases and J 6 bases; bases outside gene matches: 4.

This clone has only a few counts. This chain connects TRBV6-1 to TRBJ1-2, with D unclear. This CDR3 has 13 residues. V lost 5 bases to trimming and J lost 2 bases, with 9 bases between them. CDR1 and CDR2 (germline): MNHNS, SASEGT. CDR3 residues: CASSQGPNYGYTF. CDR3 in DNA: TGTGCCAGCAGTCAAGGGCCAAACTATGGCTACACCTTC.

The chain couples TRBV5-8 to TRBJ2-1, with 9 bases identical to TRBD1. This CDR3 is 18 amino acids long. V lost 0 bases and J lost 0; bases outside the gene matches: 7. Germline-derived CDR1 and CDR2 are SGHTS and YDEGEE. CDR3 in amino acids: CASSLVTGGKSSYNEQFF. CDR3 sequence (DNA): TGTGCCAGCAGCTTGGTGACAGGGGGGAAAAGCTCCTACAATGAGCAGTTCTTC.

As DNA, the CDR3 is TGTGCCAGCAGCCTCGGGACAGGTTGGGCGCGCGGGGAGCTGTTTTTT. Its translation: CASSLGTGWARGELFF. The chain combines TRBV7-6 with TRBJ2-2, with 8 positions matching TRBD1. CDR1 is SGHVS and CDR2 is FNYEAQ in the germline V gene. The length of the CDR3 is 16 residues. The V and J ends lost 5 bases and 7 bases, in that order; junction bases with no gene match: 12.

The V gene is TRBV28, the J gene TRBJ2-7; 11 nucleotides agree with TRBD2. Germline CDR1 MDHEN, CDR2 SYDVKM. The CDR3 runs 13 residues. V was clipped by 11 bases and J by 0 bases; unmatched bases: 3. For the CDR3, the DNA is TGTGCCTCCCTAGCGGGAGGCTCCTACGAGCAGTACTTC. Its translation is CASLAGGSYEQYF.

V usage is TRBV28 and J usage is TRBJ2-7, with D possibly called TRBD1 or TRBD2 (5 bases each). Germline V gives CDR1 MDHEN, CDR2 SYDVKM. V lost 6 bases to trimming and J lost 4 bases, with 19 bases between them. This CDR3 is 15 amino acids long. CDR3 sequence: CASSSLTGAGYEQYF. The CDR3 bases are TGTGCCAGCAGCTCTCTGACTGGGGCGGGTTACGAGCAGTACTTC.

The chain joins TRBV28 to TRBJ1-5; no firm D call. CDR1 MDHEN and CDR2 SYDVKM come from the germline V gene. Trimming removed 6 bases at V and 1 base at J, with 13 bases between. There are 15 residues in the CDR3. In DNA form, the CDR3 reads TGTGCCAGCAGCGGCGGGGTAAGGAGCAATCAGCCCCAGCATTTT. Its protein product is CASSGGVRSNQPQHF. Full variable domain (rest looked up from reference TRBV28 and TRBJ1-5): DVKVTQSSRYLVKRTGEKVFLECVQDMDHENMFWYRQDPGLGLRLIYFSYDVKMKEKGDIPEGYSVSREKKERFSLILESASTNQTSMYLCASSGGVRSNQPQHFGDGTRLSIL.

The chain carries TRBV19 and TRBJ1-2; 7 nucleotides agree with TRBD1. This CDR3 region has 13 residues. In germline, CDR1 is LNHDA, CDR2 SQIVND (reference sequence). The ends lost 5 bases at V and 8 bases at J; junction bases unmatched: 8. The CDR3 loop is CASSSTGAYGYTF. The CDR3 region has the DNA TGTGCCAGTAGTTCCACAGGGGCCTACGGCTACACCTTC.

V usage is TRBV5-1 and J usage is TRBJ2-5; D tentatively reads TRBD1 or TRBD2 (5 bases each). CDR1 and CDR2 (germline): SGHRS, YFSETQ. V shed 1 base and J shed 3 bases, with 10 bases lying between them. The CDR3 totals 14 residues. The DNA of the CDR3 is TGCGCCAGCAGCTTGACGGTGGGGGAAGAGACCCAGTACTTC. It translates to CASSLTVGEETQYF.

The V call is TRBV6-4, the J call TRBJ2-1; D is perhaps TRBD2 (5 bases). The CDR3 consists of 15 residues. V lost 4 bases to trimming and J lost 6 bases, with 16 bases between them. Per the germline V gene, CDR1 is MRHNA and CDR2 is SNTAGT. The CDR3 region has the DNA TGTGCCAGCAGTGCGGGGTCTTCCGTGACCAATGAGCAGTTCTTC. This codes for CASSAGSSVTNEQFF.

A single count supports this clone. The V call is TRBV28, the J call TRBJ1-2; D is unresolved. This CDR3 comprises 15 residues. Germline assignment: CDR1 MDHEN and CDR2 SYDVKM. The germline V and J ends were trimmed by 6 bases and 7 bases, with 21 bases remaining between them. CDR3 DNA: TGTGCCAGCAGCTCCGACGCCGAGGGATTGGGTGGCTACACCTTC. Translated, it gives CASSSDAEGLGGYTF.